This record covers a single TCR beta chain. The data were taken from a study of CD8+CD57+ T cells in acquired aplastic anemia. Genomic DNA provided the template from which TCR beta VDJ and CDR3 profiles were obtained. Via MiXCR, TCRdb re-called the reads, giving one row per CDR3 protein. Of about 210,000 distinct CDR3 sequences listed, approximately 60% are singletons. The TCR comes from a human donor in good health. The sample taken for sequencing was sorted CD4+, CD8+, or CD8+CD57+ T cells (not recorded which) from PBMCs.

CDR3: CASRPLAGGPGEQFF. The CDR3, as DNA: TGTGCCAGTAGACCCTTAGCGGGAGGCCCAGGTGAGCAGTTCTTC. This sequence joins TRBV19 and TRBJ2-1, with TRBD2 matching 10 bases. The CDR3 contains 15 residues. Germline lookup yields CDR1 LNHDA and CDR2 SQIVND (reference sequence). The V and J ends lost 6 bases and 9 bases, in that order; junction bases with no gene match: 11.